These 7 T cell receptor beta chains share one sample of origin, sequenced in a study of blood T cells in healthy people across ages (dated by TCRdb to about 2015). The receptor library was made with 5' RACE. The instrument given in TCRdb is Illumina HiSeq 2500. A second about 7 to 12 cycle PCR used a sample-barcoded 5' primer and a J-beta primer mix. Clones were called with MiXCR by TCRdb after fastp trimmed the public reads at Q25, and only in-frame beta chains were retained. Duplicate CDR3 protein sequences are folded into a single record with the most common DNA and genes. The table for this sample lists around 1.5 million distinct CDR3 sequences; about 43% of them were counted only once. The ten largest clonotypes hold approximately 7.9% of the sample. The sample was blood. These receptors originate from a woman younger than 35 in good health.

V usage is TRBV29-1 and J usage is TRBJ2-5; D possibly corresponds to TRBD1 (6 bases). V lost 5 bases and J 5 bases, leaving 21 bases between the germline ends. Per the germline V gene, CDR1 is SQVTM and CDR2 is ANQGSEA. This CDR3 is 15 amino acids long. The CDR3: CSVPGQNYNGETQYF. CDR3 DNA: TGCAGCGTTCCCGGACAGAACTATAACGGGGAGACCCAGTACTTC.

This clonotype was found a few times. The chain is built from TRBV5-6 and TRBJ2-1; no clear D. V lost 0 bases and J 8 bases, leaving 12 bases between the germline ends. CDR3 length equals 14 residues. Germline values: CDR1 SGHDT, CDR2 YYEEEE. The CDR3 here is CASSLGLGFYEQFF. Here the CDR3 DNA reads TGTGCCAGCAGCTTGGGTCTAGGTTTCTATGAGCAGTTCTTC.

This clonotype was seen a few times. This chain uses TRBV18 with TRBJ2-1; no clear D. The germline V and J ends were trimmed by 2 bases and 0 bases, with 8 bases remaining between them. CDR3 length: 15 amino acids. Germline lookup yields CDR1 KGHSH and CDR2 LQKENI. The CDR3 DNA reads TGTGCCAGCTCACCAAACCCGAGCTCCTACAATGAGCAGTTCTTC. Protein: CASSPNPSSYNEQFF.

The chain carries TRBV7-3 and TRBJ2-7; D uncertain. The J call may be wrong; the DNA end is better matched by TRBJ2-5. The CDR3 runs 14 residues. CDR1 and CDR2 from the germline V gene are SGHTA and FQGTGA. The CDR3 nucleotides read TGTGCCAGCAGCTTAATGGGCGTAGGTGAGACCCAGTACTTC. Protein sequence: CASSLMGVGETQYF.

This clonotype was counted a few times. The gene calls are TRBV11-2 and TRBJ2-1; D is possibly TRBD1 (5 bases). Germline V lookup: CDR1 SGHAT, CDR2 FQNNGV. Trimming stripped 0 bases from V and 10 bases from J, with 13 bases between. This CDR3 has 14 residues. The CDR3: CASSLEPGLREQFF. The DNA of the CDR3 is TGTGCCAGCAGCTTAGAGCCAGGGCTTAGAGAGCAGTTCTTC.

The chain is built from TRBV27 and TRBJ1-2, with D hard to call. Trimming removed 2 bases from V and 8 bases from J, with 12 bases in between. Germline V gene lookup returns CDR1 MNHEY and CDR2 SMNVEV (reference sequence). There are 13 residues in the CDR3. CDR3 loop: CASSLAGLQGYTF. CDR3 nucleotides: TGTGCCAGCAGTTTAGCGGGTTTGCAGGGCTACACCTTC.

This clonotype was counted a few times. The CDR3 bases are TGTGCCAGCAGTTTATTGGGACAGCTTAACAATGAGCAGTTCTTC. Its protein is CASSLLGQLNNEQFF. The chain couples TRBV27 to TRBJ2-1; TRBD1 agrees at 7 bases. Germline V CDR1 and CDR2: MNHEY, SMNVEV (reference sequence). The CDR3 is 15 amino acids. After removal of 1 base from V and 5 bases from J, the junction contained 5 bases not matched to a gene.